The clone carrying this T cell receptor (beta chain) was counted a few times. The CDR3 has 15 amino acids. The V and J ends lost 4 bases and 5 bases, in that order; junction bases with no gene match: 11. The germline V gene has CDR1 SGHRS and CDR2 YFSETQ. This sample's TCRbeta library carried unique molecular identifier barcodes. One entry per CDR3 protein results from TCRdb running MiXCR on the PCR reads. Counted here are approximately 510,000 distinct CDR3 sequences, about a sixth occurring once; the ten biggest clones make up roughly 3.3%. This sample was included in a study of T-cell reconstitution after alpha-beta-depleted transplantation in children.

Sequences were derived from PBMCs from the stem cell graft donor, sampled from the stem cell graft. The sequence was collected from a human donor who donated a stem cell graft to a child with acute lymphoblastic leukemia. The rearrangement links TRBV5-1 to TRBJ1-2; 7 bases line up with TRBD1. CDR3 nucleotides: TGCGCCAGCAGCCGCGGACAGGCAAAGTCGTATGGCTACACCTTC. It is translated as CASSRGQAKSYGYTF.